This TCR beta chain is drawn from a study of blood T cell repertoires in COVID-19. Whole-study context: COVID-19 samples collected from the United States, Italy and Spain covered acute and convalescent phases. PBMCs, B-cell-depleted T cells, or T cells provided the cDNA or gDNA that made up the material.

The method was immunoSEQ multiplex PCR; TCRdb's version includes in-frame clones alone and lacks a portion of them. The sample comprises 200,000 to 250,000 clones, approximately 85% of which are singletons, and approximately 4.8% rests with the top ten. From germline, CDR1 is GTSNPN and CDR2 SVGIG (reference sequence). This CDR3 contains 17 residues. Trimming shortened V by 0 bases and J by 0 bases, and 12 bases separated the two germline ends. Specimen: peripheral blood. V and J are TRBV30 and TRBJ1-6, with D perhaps matching TRBD1 (5 bases). The source is a woman in her seventies with acute or convalescent COVID-19. CDR3 residues: CAWSVYRSSSYNSPLHF. DNA of the CDR3: TGTGCCTGGAGTGTGTACAGGTCGAGCTCCTATAATTCACCCCTCCACTTT.